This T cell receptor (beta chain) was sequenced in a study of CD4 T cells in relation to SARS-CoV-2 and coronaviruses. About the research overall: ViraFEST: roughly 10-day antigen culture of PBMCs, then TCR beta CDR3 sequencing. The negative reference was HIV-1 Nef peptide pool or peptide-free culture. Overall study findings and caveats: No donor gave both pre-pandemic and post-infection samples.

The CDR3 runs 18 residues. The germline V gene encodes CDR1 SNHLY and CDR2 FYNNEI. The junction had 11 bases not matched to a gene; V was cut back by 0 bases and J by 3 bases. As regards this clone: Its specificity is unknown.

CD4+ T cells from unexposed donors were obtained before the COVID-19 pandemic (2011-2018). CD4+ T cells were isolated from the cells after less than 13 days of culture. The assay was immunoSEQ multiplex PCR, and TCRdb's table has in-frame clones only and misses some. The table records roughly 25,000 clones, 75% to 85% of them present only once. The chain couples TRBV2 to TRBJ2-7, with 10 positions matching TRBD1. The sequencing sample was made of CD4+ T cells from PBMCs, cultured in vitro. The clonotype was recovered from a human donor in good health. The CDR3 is CASSEALRLGQGIYEQYF. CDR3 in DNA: TGTGCCAGCAGTGAAGCGCTTCGACTGGGACAGGGGATCTACGAGCAGTACTTC. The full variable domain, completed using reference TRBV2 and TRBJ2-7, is EPEVTQTPSHQVTQMGQEVILRCVPISNHLYFYWYRQILGQKVEFLVSFYNNEISEKSEIFDDQFSVERPDGSNFTLKIRSTKLEDSAMYFCASSEALRLGQGIYEQYFGPGTRLTVT.